This passage covers 11 T cell receptor beta chains from one sample sequenced in a study of T cell responses to AZD1222 COVID-19 vaccine. The repertoire was sequenced with immunoSEQ multiplex PCR; TCRdb's copy has only in-frame clones and lacks some. The sample has roughly 130,000 clones; approximately 86% are singletons. The sample here was peripheral blood, taken on day 0 of AZD1222 vaccination. The receptors shown here come from an adult in good health.

The chain is built from TRBV5-6 and TRBJ2-7; perhaps TRBD2 as D (5 bases). V was trimmed by 3 bases and J by 3 bases, leaving 10 bases between them. Per the germline V gene, CDR1 is SGHDT and CDR2 is YYEEEE. The CDR3 is 13 residues long. The CDR3 bases are TGTGCCAGCAGCTCCGGACGGGGCTACGAGCAGTACTTC. It yields the protein CASSSGRGYEQYF. The full variable domain, its missing parts supplied by reference TRBV5-6 and TRBJ2-7, is DAGVTQSPTHLIKTRGQQVTLRCSPKSGHDTVSWYQQALGQGPQFIFQYYEEEERQRGNFPDRFSGHQFPNYSSELNVNALLLGDSALYLCASSSGRGYEQYFGPGTRLTVT.

This chain links TRBV5-1 with TRBJ2-1; D possibly corresponds to TRBD2 (5 bases). This CDR3 region has 15 residues. CDR1 and CDR2 from the germline V gene are SGHRS and YFSETQ. V was pared by 0 bases and J by 2 bases, with 9 bases between. This CDR3 reads CASSLGLAAYNEQFF. The CDR3 DNA sequence: TGCGCCAGCAGCTTGGGGCTAGCCGCCTACAATGAGCAGTTCTTC.

This clone occurred a few times. The chain is built from TRBV18 and TRBJ1-1; tentatively, D is TRBD1 (6 bases). V was trimmed by 6 bases and J by 4 bases, leaving 18 bases between them. The germline V gene has CDR1 KGHSH and CDR2 LQKENI. This CDR3 comprises 15 residues. As DNA, the CDR3 is TGTGCCAGCTCCGGAGCCGGGGGGCAGTTCACTGAAGCTTTCTTT. It encodes CASSGAGGQFTEAFF. The whole variable domain, filled in from reference TRBV18 and TRBJ1-1, reads NAGVMQNPRHLVRRRGQEARLRCSPMKGHSHVYWYRQLPEEGLKFMVYLQKENIIDESGMPKERFSAEFPKEGPSILRIQQVVRGDSAAYFCASSGAGGQFTEAFFGQGTRLTVV.

The J gene is TRBJ1-6, the V gene TRBV2; D unresolved. The V gene lost 8 bases and the J gene lost 10 bases, with 15 bases spanning the gap. CDR1 is SNHLY, CDR2 FYNNEI, per germline. The CDR3 loop spans 13 amino acids. Here the CDR3 reads CASLDVAPSPLHF. The DNA for the CDR3 is TGTGCCAGCCTGGACGTTGCCCCCTCACCCCTCCACTTT.

The rearrangement uses TRBV12-3 or TRBV12-4 and TRBJ2-5, with D perhaps assigned TRBD1 or TRBD2 (5 bases each). Trimming removed 7 bases at V and 9 bases at J, with 18 bases between. The CDR3 consists of 13 residues. In nucleotides, the CDR3 is TGTGCCAGCACTTTTGAGGGGACCGGGGCCCAGTACTTC. This encodes CASTFEGTGAQYF.

The chain is built from TRBV5-4 and TRBJ1-4; D gene unclear. Deletions cut 4 bases from V and 7 bases from J, with 14 bases between. Germline V gene data show CDR1 as SGHNT and CDR2 as YYREEE (reference sequence). The CDR3 is made up of 14 amino acids. This chain's CDR3 is CASSAREGGEKLFF. For the CDR3, the DNA is TGTGCCAGCAGCGCTAGGGAAGGTGGTGAAAAACTGTTTTTT.

This rearrangement joins TRBV9 to TRBJ2-3; 9 bases are shared with TRBD1. This CDR3 region has 19 residues. CDR1 and CDR2 (germline): SGDLS, YYNGEE. The junction had 19 bases not matched to a gene; V was cut back by 3 bases and J by 5 bases. The chain's CDR3 is CASSAYLPGQGNRRDTQYF. In DNA, the CDR3 is TGTGCCAGCAGCGCGTACCTCCCGGGACAGGGTAATCGAAGAGATACGCAGTATTTT.

V and J are TRBV7-2 and TRBJ1-2; no firm D call. V lost 1 base and J 4 bases, leaving 10 bases between the germline ends. The germline V gene has CDR1 SGHTA and CDR2 FQGNSA. The CDR3 extends over 14 amino acids. CDR3 nucleotides: TGTGCCAGCAGCTTAGACGGAGATTCCTATGGCTACACCTTC. It is translated as CASSLDGDSYGYTF.

This chain links TRBV5-1 with TRBJ2-6, with D tentatively TRBD1 or TRBD2 (5 bases each). V lost 3 bases and J lost 7, with 17 bases in between. The CDR3 totals 16 residues. Germline loops: CDR1 SGHRS, CDR2 YFSETQ. The CDR3 nucleotides are TGCGCCAGCAGCTGGGACGGGGACGGAAGAGCCAACGTCCTGACTTTC. This encodes CASSWDGDGRANVLTF. Together with reference TRBV5-1 and TRBJ2-6, the CDR3 gives the full variable domain: KAGVTQTPRYLIKTRGQQVTLSCSPISGHRSVSWYQQTPGQGLQFLFEYFSETQRNKGNFPGRFSGRQFSNSRSEMNVSTLELGDSALYLCASSWDGDGRANVLTFGAGSRLTVL.

Concerning this clone itself: The sample contains more than one DNA sequence encoding this CDR3. The V gene is TRBV29-1, the J gene TRBJ2-5; 7 bases align to TRBD2. The V segment lost 3 bases and the J segment 2 bases; nucleotides outside the gene matches: 0. From germline, CDR1 is SQVTM and CDR2 ANQGSEA. The CDR3 contains 12 residues. The CDR3 coding sequence is TGCAGCGTTGACGGGGGGCAAGAGACCCAGTACTTC. Translation: CSVDGGQETQYF. Supplemented by reference TRBV29-1 and TRBJ2-5, the full variable domain reads SAVISQKPSRDICQRGTSLTIQCQVDSQVTMMFWYRQQPGQSLTLIATANQGSEATYESGFVIDKFPISRPNLTFSTLTVSNMSPEDSSIYLCSVDGGQETQYFGPGTRLLVL.

The rearrangement uses TRBV27 and TRBJ2-5; the D gene is possibly TRBD1 (5 bases). The CDR3 is 14 amino acids. Trimming left V 0 bases short and J 1 base short, with 6 bases between. CDR1 and CDR2 (germline): MNHEY, SMNVEV (reference sequence). As DNA, the CDR3 is TGTGCCAGCAGTTTATCGGACATCCAAGAGACCCAGTACTTC. It codes for CASSLSDIQETQYF.